These T cell receptor beta chains were read from a single sample in a study of T cell clones after liver transplantation. Repertoires were generated with immunoSEQ multiplex PCR, while TCRdb's copy carries only in-frame clones and drops some. This sample has some 9,500 clones, with 72% found just once. Sequencing was performed on CD8+ T cells from blood, taken at the roughly 15-month timepoint. Receptors originate from a human patient who received a liver transplant. Some of these T cells may belong to the graft donor. CDR3s include the opening cysteine and the closing phenylalanine or tryptophan. Each record gives: CDR3 protein, CDR3 DNA, D gene, clone size, J gene, V gene. D genes are given only for firm matches. Clone size is shown for a subset of rows, as once, few, many or a class of expanded clone.

cdr3_aa: CASSLGQGRAGANVLTF
cdr3_nt: TGTGCCAGCAGCCTCGGACAGGGGCGGGCAGGGGCCAACGTCCTGACTTTC
d_call: TRBD1
clone_size: -
j_call: TRBJ2-6
v_call: TRBV28

cdr3_aa: CASSPKGTEQFF
cdr3_nt: TGTGCCAGCAGTCCAAAAGGGACAGAGCAGTTCTTC
d_call: -
clone_size: -
j_call: TRBJ2-1
v_call: TRBV27

cdr3_aa: CASSFRAGQYNEQFF
cdr3_nt: TGTGCCAGTAGTTTTCGGGCAGGACAATACAATGAGCAGTTCTTC
d_call: -
clone_size: -
j_call: TRBJ2-1
v_call: TRBV5-5

cdr3_aa: CASSSVAGGLYNEQFF
cdr3_nt: TGTGCCAGCAGCTCCGTAGCGGGAGGCCTCTACAATGAGCAGTTCTTC
d_call: TRBD2
clone_size: -
j_call: TRBJ2-1
v_call: TRBV5-4

cdr3_aa: CASRSEISYEQYF
cdr3_nt: TGTGCCAGCCGCTCAGAGATCTCCTACGAGCAGTACTTC
d_call: -
clone_size: few
j_call: TRBJ2-7
v_call: TRBV7-2

cdr3_aa: CASSYSNPERYGYTF
cdr3_nt: TGTGCCAGCAGTTACTCGAATCCAGAGAGGTATGGCTACACCTTC
d_call: -
clone_size: few
j_call: TRBJ1-2
v_call: TRBV6-5

cdr3_aa: CASSPGDGYEQYF
cdr3_nt: TGTGCCAGCAGCCCCGGGGACGGCTACGAGCAGTACTTC
d_call: -
clone_size: -
j_call: TRBJ2-7
v_call: TRBV7-7

cdr3_aa: CASSLLTSDTQYF
cdr3_nt: TGCGCCAGCAGCTTGCTTACGTCAGATACGCAGTATTTT
d_call: -
clone_size: -
j_call: TRBJ2-3
v_call: TRBV5-1

cdr3_aa: CASTRGTGVGYTF
cdr3_nt: TGTGCCAGTACCAGGGGGACAGGGGTCGGCTACACCTTC
d_call: TRBD1
clone_size: -
j_call: TRBJ1-2
v_call: TRBV19

cdr3_aa: CASGQGNEQFF
cdr3_nt: TGTGCTAGTGGGCAGGGGAATGAGCAGTTCTTC
d_call: -
clone_size: -
j_call: TRBJ2-1
v_call: TRBV12-5